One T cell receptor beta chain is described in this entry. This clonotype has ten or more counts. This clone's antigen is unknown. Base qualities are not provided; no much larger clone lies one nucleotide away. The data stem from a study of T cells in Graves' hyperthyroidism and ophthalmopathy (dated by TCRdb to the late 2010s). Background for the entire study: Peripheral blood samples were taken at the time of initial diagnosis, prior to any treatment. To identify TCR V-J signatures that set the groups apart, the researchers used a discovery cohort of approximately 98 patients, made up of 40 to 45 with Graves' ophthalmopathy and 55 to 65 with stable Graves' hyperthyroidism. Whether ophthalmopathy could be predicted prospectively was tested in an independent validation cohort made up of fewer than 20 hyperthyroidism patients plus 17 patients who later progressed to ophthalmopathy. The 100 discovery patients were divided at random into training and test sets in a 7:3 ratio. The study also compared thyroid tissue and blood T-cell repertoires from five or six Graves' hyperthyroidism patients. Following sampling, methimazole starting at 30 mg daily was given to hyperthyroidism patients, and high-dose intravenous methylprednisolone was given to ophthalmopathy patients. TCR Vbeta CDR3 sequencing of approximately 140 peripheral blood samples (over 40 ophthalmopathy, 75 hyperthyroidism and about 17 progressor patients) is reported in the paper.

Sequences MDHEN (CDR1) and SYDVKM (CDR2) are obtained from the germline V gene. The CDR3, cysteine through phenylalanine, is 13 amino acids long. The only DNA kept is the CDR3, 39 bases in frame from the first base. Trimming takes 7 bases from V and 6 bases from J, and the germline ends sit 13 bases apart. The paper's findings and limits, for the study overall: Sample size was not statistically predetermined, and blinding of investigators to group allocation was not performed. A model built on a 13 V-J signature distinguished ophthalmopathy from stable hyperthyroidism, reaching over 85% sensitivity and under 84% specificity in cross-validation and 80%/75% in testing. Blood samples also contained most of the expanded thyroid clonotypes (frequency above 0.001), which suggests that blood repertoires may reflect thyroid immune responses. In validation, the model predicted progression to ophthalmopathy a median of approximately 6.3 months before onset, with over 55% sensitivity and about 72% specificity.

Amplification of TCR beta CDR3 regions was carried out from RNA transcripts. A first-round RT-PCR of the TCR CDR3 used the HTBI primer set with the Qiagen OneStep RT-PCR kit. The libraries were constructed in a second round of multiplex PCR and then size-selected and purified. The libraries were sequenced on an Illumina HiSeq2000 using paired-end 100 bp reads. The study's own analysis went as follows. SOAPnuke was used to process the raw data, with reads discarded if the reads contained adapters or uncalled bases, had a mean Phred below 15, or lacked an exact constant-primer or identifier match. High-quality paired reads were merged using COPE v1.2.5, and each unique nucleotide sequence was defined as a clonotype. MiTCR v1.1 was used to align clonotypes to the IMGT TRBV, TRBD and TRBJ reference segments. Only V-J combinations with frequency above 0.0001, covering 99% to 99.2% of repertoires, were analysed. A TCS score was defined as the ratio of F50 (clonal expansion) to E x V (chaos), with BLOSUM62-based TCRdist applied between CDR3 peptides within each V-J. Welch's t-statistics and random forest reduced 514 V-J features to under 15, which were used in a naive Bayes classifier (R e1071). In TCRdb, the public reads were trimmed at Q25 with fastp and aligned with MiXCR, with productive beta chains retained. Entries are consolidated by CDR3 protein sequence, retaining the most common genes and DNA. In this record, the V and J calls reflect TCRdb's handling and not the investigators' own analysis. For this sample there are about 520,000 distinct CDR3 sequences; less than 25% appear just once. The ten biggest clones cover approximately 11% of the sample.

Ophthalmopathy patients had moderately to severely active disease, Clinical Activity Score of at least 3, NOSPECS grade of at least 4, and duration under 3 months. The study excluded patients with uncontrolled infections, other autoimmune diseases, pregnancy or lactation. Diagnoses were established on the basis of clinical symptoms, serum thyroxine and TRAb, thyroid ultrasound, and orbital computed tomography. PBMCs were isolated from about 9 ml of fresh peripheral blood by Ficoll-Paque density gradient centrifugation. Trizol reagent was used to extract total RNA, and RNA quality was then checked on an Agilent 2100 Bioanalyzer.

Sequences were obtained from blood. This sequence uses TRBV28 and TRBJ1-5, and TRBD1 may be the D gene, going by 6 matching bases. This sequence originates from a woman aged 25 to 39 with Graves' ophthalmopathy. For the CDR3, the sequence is CASNPRGSQPQHF. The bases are TGTGCCAGCAACCCAAGGGGGTCTCAGCCCCAGCATTTT.